Following are 5 T cell receptor beta chains from one sample sequenced in a study of blood T cell repertoires in COVID-19. Method: immunoSEQ multiplex PCR; TCRdb's copy keeps in-frame clones and lacks some. The profile covers a few hundred thousand clones, with roughly 90% appearing a single time and about 18% taken by the ten largest. What was sequenced was PBMCs or T cells enriched from blood (not recorded which). These receptors all come from a woman between 25 and 40 years old who had recovered from COVID-19.

The chain carries TRBV5-6 and TRBJ2-2; 14 positions match TRBD2. Germline V gene lookup returns CDR1 SGHDT and CDR2 YYEEEE. The CDR3 runs to 17 residues. V lost 3 bases, J lost 1 base, and 2 bases stayed unmatched. The CDR3 here is CASSSGTSGGNTGELFF. The DNA of the CDR3 is TGTGCCAGCAGCTCCGGGACTAGCGGGGGGAACACCGGGGAGCTGTTTTTT.

The chain links TRBV4-3 to TRBJ1-2, with D perhaps TRBD1 (6 bases). The germline gives CDR1 LGHNA, CDR2 YSLEER. Trimming took 0 bases from V and 7 from J, leaving 21 bases between them. The CDR3 length is 17 residues. CDR3 sequence reads: CASSQERTGTSRGGYTF. DNA of the CDR3: TGCGCCAGCAGCCAAGAAAGAACCGGGACATCAAGAGGTGGCTACACCTTC.

V and J are TRBV7-9 and TRBJ2-1; D ambiguous. Trimming cost V 1 base and J 5 bases, with 6 bases left between them. CDR1 is SEHNR, CDR2 FQNEAQ, per germline (reference sequence). CDR3 size: 13 residues. The CDR3 sequence is CASSLGLHNEQFF. DNA for the CDR3: TGTGCCAGCAGCTTAGGGCTCCACAATGAGCAGTTCTTC.

V usage is TRBV7-2 and J usage is TRBJ2-3; 12 bases are a match to TRBD2. Per the germline V gene, CDR1 is SGHTA and CDR2 is FQGNSA. The CDR3 has 17 residues. The V segment lost 5 bases and the J segment 0 bases; nucleotides outside the gene matches: 6. The DNA of the CDR3 is TGTGCCAGCAGCCCCCGTCTAGCGGGGGGGAGCACAGATACGCAGTATTTT. It codes for CASSPRLAGGSTDTQYF.

The chain carries TRBV7-3 and TRBJ2-2; perhaps TRBD1 as D (5 bases). With 3 bases removed from V and 8 bases from J, the gap between germline ends came to 13 bases. CDR1 is SGHTA, CDR2 FQGTGA, per germline. The CDR3 has 14 residues. CDR3 region: CASSFTPGPGELFF. Written as DNA, the CDR3 is TGTGCCAGCAGCTTTACCCCAGGGCCTGGGGAGCTGTTTTTT. The complete variable domain, with remaining parts taken from reference TRBV7-3 and TRBJ2-2, reads GAGVSQTPSNKVTEKGKYVELRCDPISGHTALYWYRQSLGQGPEFLIYFQGTGAADDSGLPNDRFFAVRPEGSVSTLKIQRTERGDSAVYLCASSFTPGPGELFFGEGSRLTVL.